These 20 T cell receptor beta chains originate from one sample sequenced in a study of blood T cell repertoires in COVID-19. Some clones are missing from TCRdb's copy, which holds only in-frame ones; the method was immunoSEQ multiplex PCR. The sample has under 300,000 clones; roughly 89% are singletons. Sequenced material: peripheral blood. The receptors come from a woman in her thirties or forties who had recovered from COVID-19.

The V call is TRBV6-6, the J call TRBJ2-7; TRBD1 agrees at 8 bases. This CDR3 has 12 residues. Trimming took 2 bases from V and 6 from J; bases not matched to a gene: 0. Per the germline V gene, CDR1 is MNHNY and CDR2 is SVGAGI (reference sequence). The CDR3 here is CASSYTGGEQYV. In DNA form, the CDR3 reads TGTGCCAGCAGTTACACAGGGGGCGAGCAGTACGTC.

This clone was seen just once. The chain recombines TRBV29-1 with TRBJ1-6; tentative D call: TRBD1 (6 bases). This CDR3 has 14 amino acids. Germline CDR1 SQVTM, CDR2 ANQGSEA. V lost 4 bases, J lost 7 bases, and 14 bases lay in between. Here the CDR3 reads CSVVLRDTNSPLHF. CDR3 bases: TGCAGCGTTGTACTTCGGGACACCAATTCACCCCTCCACTTT.

The gene calls are TRBV14 and TRBJ1-6; D is uncertain. V was trimmed by 0 bases and J by 15 bases, leaving 15 bases between them. CDR1 and CDR2 (germline): SGHDN, FVKESK. The CDR3 loop spans 14 amino acids. CDR3 loop: CASSQDPLTFRLHF. For the CDR3, the DNA is TGTGCCAGCAGCCAAGACCCCTTGACATTCCGCCTCCACTTT.

The table lists this clone with a few counts. The chain employs TRBV12-5 and TRBJ2-7; 9 positions match TRBD1. The ends lost 5 bases at V and 2 bases at J; junction bases unmatched: 19. The germline V gene has CDR1 LGHNT and CDR2 FRNRAP. This CDR3 contains 19 residues. The CDR3 coding sequence is TGTGCTAGTGGTCAAGGACCGGGACAGGGATTATCAGGCGCCTACGAGCAGTACTTC. It is translated as CASGQGPGQGLSGAYEQYF.

The V call is TRBV7-2, the J call TRBJ2-3; D might be TRBD2 (6 bases). CDR1 and CDR2 (germline): SGHTA, FQGNSA. Deletions cut 5 bases from V and 3 bases from J, with 15 bases between. CDR3 length equals 15 residues. CDR3 in amino acids: CASSGWASVTDTQYF. DNA of the CDR3: TGTGCCAGCAGCGGCTGGGCTAGCGTAACAGATACGCAGTATTTT.

The chain joins TRBV11-2 to TRBJ2-2; D is uncertain. Trimming removed 0 bases at V and 7 bases at J, with 9 bases between. This CDR3 contains 14 residues. Germline lookup yields CDR1 SGHAT and CDR2 FQNNGV. This CDR3 reads CASSLDGPVGELFF. The CDR3 region has the DNA TGTGCCAGCAGCTTAGATGGGCCGGTCGGGGAGCTGTTTTTT. The full variable domain, completed using reference TRBV11-2 and TRBJ2-2, is EAGVAQSPRYKIIEKRQSVAFWCNPISGHATLYWYQQILGQGPKLLIQFQNNGVVDDSQLPKDRFSAERLKGVDSTLKIQPAKLEDSAVYLCASSLDGPVGELFFGEGSRLTVL.

This rearrangement joins TRBV27 to TRBJ2-7; TRBD2 agrees at 8 bases. The V segment lost 2 bases and the J segment 4 bases; nucleotides outside the gene matches: 10. The length of the CDR3 is 16 residues. From germline, CDR1 is MNHEY and CDR2 SMNVEV (reference sequence). The CDR3 bases are TGTGCCAGCAGTTTAACCGTCCCGGGAGGGACTTACGAGCAGTACGTC. Its translation: CASSLTVPGGTYEQYV.

This clone was detected once. The rearrangement links TRBV3-1 (or the pseudogene TRBV3-2) to TRBJ2-5; 9 positions agree with TRBD1. J was trimmed by 4 bases and V by 4 bases; bases with no gene match: 7. The germline V gene has CDR1 LGHDT and CDR2 YNNKEL (reference sequence). The CDR3 runs 15 residues. DNA for the CDR3: TGTGCCAGCAGCCCGACTGACAGGGGGGGAGAGACCCAGTACTTC. Translated: CASSPTDRGGETQYF.

The chain uses TRBV7-2 and TRBJ1-5; no definite D call. Germline assignment: CDR1 SGHTA and CDR2 FQGNSA. This CDR3 spans 15 amino acids. Trimming took 1 base from V and 3 from J, leaving 10 bases between them. CDR3: CASSLVFQNNQPQHF. In DNA, the CDR3 is TGTGCCAGCAGCTTAGTCTTCCAGAACAATCAGCCCCAGCATTTT. Using reference TRBV7-2 and TRBJ1-5 for the parts outside the CDR3, the full variable domain is GAGVSQSPSNKVTEKGKDVELRCDPISGHTALYWYRQSLGQGLEFLIYFQGNSAPDKSGLPSDRFSAERTGGSVSTLTIQRTQQEDSAVYLCASSLVFQNNQPQHFGDGTRLSIL.

The chain links TRBV11-2 to TRBJ2-1; 9 nucleotides line up with TRBD2. Germline V gene sequence: CDR1 SGHAT, CDR2 FQNNGV. This CDR3 has 15 residues. V lost 5 bases and J lost 5; bases outside the gene matches: 7. The CDR3 region is CASSLGGGADNEQFF. The CDR3, as DNA: TGTGCCAGCAGCCTTGGCGGGGGGGCCGACAATGAGCAGTTCTTC.

The rearrangement links TRBV5-4 to TRBJ2-2; TRBD2 aligns across 9 bases. Trimming took 5 bases from V and 6 from J; bases not matched to a gene: 8. The CDR3 extends over 15 amino acids. The germline V gene encodes CDR1 SGHNT and CDR2 YYREEE (reference sequence). The CDR3 loop is CASRLAGASPGELFF. DNA for the CDR3: TGTGCCAGCAGGTTAGCGGGGGCTAGCCCCGGGGAGCTGTTTTTT.

The J gene is TRBJ2-7, the V gene TRBV28, with TRBD2 matching over 8 bases. The CDR3 totals 14 residues. CDR1 and CDR2 from the germline V gene are MDHEN and SYDVKM. V shed 4 bases and J 2 bases; nucleotides not matched to a gene: 4. The CDR3 spells CASSWGGGTYEQYF. The CDR3 nucleotides read TGTGCCAGCAGTTGGGGCGGGGGGACCTACGAGCAGTACTTC. The whole variable domain, remainder taken from reference TRBV28 and TRBJ2-7, is DVKVTQSSRYLVKRTGEKVFLECVQDMDHENMFWYRQDPGLGLRLIYFSYDVKMKEKGDIPEGYSVSREKKERFSLILESASTNQTSMYLCASSWGGGTYEQYFGPGTRLTVT.

This chain uses TRBV10-1 with TRBJ2-3; 9 bases line up with TRBD1. This CDR3 spans 14 amino acids. Per germline, CDR1 WNHNN and CDR2 SYGVQD (reference sequence). V trimming: 4 bases; J trimming: 3 bases; junction bases outside the gene matches: 2. The CDR3 is CASSGDRVTDTQYF. The CDR3 DNA reads TGCGCCAGCAGTGGGGACAGGGTAACAGATACGCAGTATTTT.

The CDR3 protein is CASSPPGTYLYEQYF. The DNA for the CDR3 is TGTGCCAGCTCACCACCTGGGACATACCTCTACGAGCAGTACTTC. The chain links TRBV18 to TRBJ2-7; D perhaps matches TRBD1 (6 bases). The germline gives CDR1 KGHSH, CDR2 LQKENI. This CDR3 has 15 amino acids. The V end was cut by 0 bases, the J end by 3 bases, with 12 bases between.

This chain uses TRBV11-3 with TRBJ2-1; TRBD2 might be the D (6 bases). The CDR3 extends over 13 amino acids. Looked up from germline, CDR1 is SGHNT and CDR2 is YENEEA. Trimming removed 6 bases at V and 13 bases at J, with 19 bases between. DNA of the CDR3: TGTGCCAGCAGGGTCTTGGGGAGTAGCGGCCAGTTCTTC. Protein: CASRVLGSSGQFF.

This rearrangement joins TRBV27 to TRBJ1-1; D gene unclear. The germline V gene has CDR1 MNHEY and CDR2 SMNVEV (reference sequence). The V and J ends lost 1 base and 7 bases respectively, with 10 bases between them. CDR3 length equals 13 residues. CDR3 DNA sequence: TGTGCCAGCAGTTTATTATACACAAATGAAGCTTTCTTT. Translation: CASSLLYTNEAFF.

As DNA, the CDR3 is TGCGCCAGCAGCCAACAGGGAACATTGACAGATACGCAGTATTTT. It specifies CASSQQGTLTDTQYF. This sequence joins TRBV5-1 and TRBJ2-3; D might be TRBD1 (6 bases). The CDR3 has 15 amino acids. V was pared by 4 bases and J by 3 bases, with 15 bases between. Germline CDR1 SGHRS, CDR2 YFSETQ.

This clone has just one count. At one end, the junction sequence differs from germline, possibly due to a read error. The chain combines TRBV5-6 with TRBJ2-2, with 10 bases aligning to TRBD2. The germline V gene has CDR1 SGHDT and CDR2 YYEEEE. The CDR3 extends over 16 amino acids. The CDR3: CAGRGSGGPNTGELFF. CDR3 DNA sequence: TGTGCCGGCAGAGGTAGCGGGGGGCCGAACACCGGGGAGCTGTTTTTT.

The genes are TRBV19 and TRBJ2-7, with 9 bases identical to TRBD1. J lost 6 bases, V lost 8 bases, and 8 bases had no gene match. CDR1 and CDR2 from the germline V gene are LNHDA and SQIVND (reference sequence). The CDR3 covers 13 residues. This chain's CDR3 is CASSGQGSSEQYF. The DNA for the CDR3 is TGTGCCAGTTCGGGACAGGGATCTTCCGAGCAGTACTTC.

V usage is TRBV5-6 and J usage is TRBJ2-1, with a possible D match to TRBD1 (5 bases). CDR1 and CDR2 (germline): SGHDT, YYEEEE. The CDR3 length is 15 residues. V was clipped by 2 bases and J by 3 bases, with 12 bases between them. This CDR3 reads CASSFGRANYNEQFF. The CDR3 nucleotides read TGTGCCAGCAGCTTCGGCAGGGCTAACTACAATGAGCAGTTCTTC.